Each of the 23 T cell receptor beta chains below was sequenced from the same sample in a study of shared clonotypes between healthy human individuals. TCRdb's table, derived via immunoSEQ multiplex PCR, lists solely in-frame clones and lacks some. The sample gives approximately 2.5 million clones, around 90% of which show up once; around 0.14% is in the top ten. Sequenced input: naive CD4+ T cells sorted from blood. This sample's subset: CD45RA+ positively selected. The receptors stem from a man younger than 30 in good health.

The rearrangement links TRBV5-4 to TRBJ1-1, with a weak D call TRBD1 (5 bases). Per the germline V gene, CDR1 is SGHNT and CDR2 is YYREEE (reference sequence). V dropped 3 bases and J dropped 4 bases, with 19 bases sitting between them. The CDR3 is made up of 16 amino acids. The CDR3 loop is CASSSAGWGDGTEAFF. CDR3 nucleotides: TGTGCCAGCAGCTCGGCGGGGTGGGGGGACGGCACTGAAGCTTTCTTT.

This clone showed up just once. This chain links TRBV7-2 with TRBJ2-2; D ambiguous. V gave up 3 bases and J gave up 7 bases, with 12 bases separating them. The CDR3 runs 14 residues. CDR1 is SGHTA, CDR2 FQGNSA, per germline. The CDR3 sequence: CASSFGLSIGELFF. In DNA, the CDR3 is TGTGCCAGCAGCTTTGGGCTAAGTATCGGGGAGCTGTTTTTT. The whole variable domain, remainder taken from reference TRBV7-2 and TRBJ2-2, is GAGVSQSPSNKVTEKGKDVELRCDPISGHTALYWYRQSLGQGLEFLIYFQGNSAPDKSGLPSDRFSAERTGGSVSTLTIQRTQQEDSAVYLCASSFGLSIGELFFGEGSRLTVL.

The chain couples TRBV11-1 to TRBJ1-1, with D unresolved. The CDR3 consists of 13 residues. V shed 3 bases and J shed 2 bases, with 7 bases lying between them. Per germline, CDR1 SGHAT and CDR2 FQDESV (reference sequence). The CDR3 region is CASSFEGNTEAFF. The CDR3 bases are TGTGCCAGCAGCTTTGAGGGCAACACTGAAGCTTTCTTT. The complete variable domain, with remaining parts taken from reference TRBV11-1 and TRBJ1-1, reads EAEVAQSPRYKITEKSQAVAFWCDPISGHATLYWYRQILGQGPELLVQFQDESVVDDSQLPKDRFSAERLKGVDSTLKIQPAELGDSAMYLCASSFEGNTEAFFGQGTRLTVV.

The J gene is TRBJ1-5, the V gene TRBV13, with TRBD1 identical over 7 bases. The CDR3 runs 18 residues. V was clipped by 5 bases and J by 2 bases; unmatched bases: 15. Germline V gives CDR1 PRHDT, CDR2 FYEKMQ (reference sequence). The chain's CDR3 is CASSRRGRGNAGNQPQHF. The DNA of the CDR3 is TGTGCCAGCAGCCGCCGGGGCAGGGGGAATGCGGGCAATCAGCCCCAGCATTTT.

The V and J genes are TRBV5-1 and TRBJ2-5; 9 nucleotides agree with TRBD1. This CDR3 has 15 amino acids. Germline V gives CDR1 SGHRS, CDR2 YFSETQ. J lost 5 bases, V lost 4 bases, and 9 bases had no gene match. The CDR3 DNA reads as TGCGCCAGCAGCCCGGGACAGGGCGCATCGGAGACCCAGTACTTC. As protein: CASSPGQGASETQYF.

The chain carries TRBV2 and TRBJ2-7; TRBD2 matches at 9 bases. This CDR3 has 15 residues. Germline loops: CDR1 SNHLY, CDR2 FYNNEI. Unmatched junction bases numbered 11, after V lost 6 bases and J lost 5 bases. The CDR3 loop is CASRDFSGSGNEQYF. The DNA of the CDR3 is TGTGCCAGCAGGGATTTTAGCGGGAGTGGCAACGAGCAGTACTTC.

V and J are TRBV25-1 and TRBJ2-1; D perhaps matches TRBD1 (6 bases). The CDR3 covers 16 residues. The germline V gene encodes CDR1 MGHDK and CDR2 SYGVNS. V was cut by 1 base and J by 10 bases, with 20 bases left in between. For the CDR3, the DNA is TGTGCCAGCAGTGAATCCCATAAACAGGGTTTCGGCGAGCAGTTCTTC. It translates to CASSESHKQGFGEQFF. Drawing the rest from reference TRBV25-1 and TRBJ2-1, the complete variable domain is EADIYQTPRYLVIGTGKKITLECSQTMGHDKMYWYQQDPGMELHLIHYSYGVNSTEKGDLSSESTVSRIRTEHFPLTLESARPSHTSQYLCASSESHKQGFGEQFFGPGTRLTVL.

The gene calls are TRBV19 and TRBJ1-5, with TRBD1 identical over 12 bases. CDR1 and CDR2 (germline): LNHDA, SQIVND (reference sequence). With 6 bases clipped from V and 2 bases from J, the junction kept 14 bases outside the gene matches. This CDR3 has 19 residues. The CDR3 DNA follows: TGTGCCAGTAGGGGATGGGGACAGGGGGCGGACATGGGCAATCAGCCCCAGCATTTT. Its protein product is CASRGWGQGADMGNQPQHF.

The chain recombines TRBV4-1 with TRBJ2-2; 7 bases match TRBD1. The trim removed 7 bases at V and 13 bases at J, leaving 18 bases unmatched. The V gene's germline CDR1 is MGHRA and CDR2 YSYEKL. This CDR3 is 15 amino acids long. The CDR3 DNA reads as TGCGCCAGCAACTCGTTACCCGGGACAGCCGAGGGGCTGTTTTTT. Translated: CASNSLPGTAEGLFF.

This rearrangement joins TRBV30 to TRBJ1-4, with a possible D match to TRBD1 (5 bases). V gave up 3 bases and J gave up 8 bases, with 16 bases separating them. Germline CDR1 and CDR2: GTSNPN and SVGIG (reference sequence). The CDR3 has 14 amino acids. In nucleotides, the CDR3 is TGTGCCTGGAGCGAACCTGGGGCGGGCGAAAAACTGTTTTTT. Its protein product is CAWSEPGAGEKLFF.

The V gene is TRBV18, the J gene TRBJ1-1; D remains unclear. Germline V gives CDR1 KGHSH, CDR2 LQKENI. V lost 5 bases and J lost 1, with 14 bases in between. This CDR3 comprises 15 residues. This chain's CDR3 is CASSSVRPPNTEAFF. The CDR3 nucleotides read TGTGCCAGCTCATCCGTCCGGCCACCGAACACTGAAGCTTTCTTT.

The J gene is TRBJ1-5, the V gene TRBV18; D call uncertain. The CDR3 spans 15 residues. V was shortened by 5 bases and J by 4 bases, with 15 bases between the two germline ends. From germline, CDR1 is KGHSH and CDR2 LQKENI. CDR3 protein: CASSGSQSPNQPQHF. In DNA, the CDR3 is TGTGCCAGCTCAGGATCCCAGTCCCCTAATCAGCCCCAGCATTTT.

J is TRBJ2-7 and V is TRBV19; possible D gene TRBD2, 5 bases. This CDR3 spans 15 amino acids. Trimming removed 6 bases from V and 1 base from J, with 16 bases in between. From germline, CDR1 is LNHDA and CDR2 SQIVND (reference sequence). The CDR3 region has the DNA TGTGCCAGTAGGACCTCGGCAGGAGGTTCCTACGAGCAGTACTTC. It encodes CASRTSAGGSYEQYF.

On this clone itself: The sample holds other DNA sequences that translate to the same CDR3. CDR3 region: CASSPPLAGGYEQYF. The DNA of the CDR3 is TGTGCCAGCTCACCACCCCTAGCGGGAGGTTACGAGCAGTACTTC. V usage is TRBV18 and J usage is TRBJ2-7; 11 bases align to TRBD2. Trimming cost V 0 bases and J 4 bases; bases outside gene matches: 2. Germline V lookup: CDR1 KGHSH, CDR2 LQKENI. The CDR3 has 15 residues. Full variable domain (remainder filled in from reference TRBV18 and TRBJ2-7): NAGVMQNPRHLVRRRGQEARLRCSPMKGHSHVYWYRQLPEEGLKFMVYLQKENIIDESGMPKERFSAEFPKEGPSILRIQQVVRGDSAAYFCASSPPLAGGYEQYFGPGTRLTVT.

The genes are TRBV7-2 and TRBJ2-1; D ambiguous. Trimming removed 4 bases from V and 10 bases from J, with 8 bases in between. The germline CDR1 and CDR2 sequences are SGHTA and FQGNSA. This CDR3 contains 11 residues. CDR3 sequence reads: CASSSWSEQFF. The CDR3 DNA sequence: TGTGCCAGCAGCTCCTGGAGCGAGCAGTTCTTC.

This rearrangement joins TRBV7-2 to TRBJ1-6; no clear D gene. Germline CDR1 reads SGHTA; CDR2 reads FQGNSA. V dropped 1 base and J dropped 15 bases, with 13 bases sitting between them. The CDR3 sequence is 13 residues long. CDR3 amino acids: CASSLGARNDLHF. The CDR3 nucleotides read TGTGCCAGCAGCTTAGGGGCACGCAATGACCTCCACTTT.

This clone was seen only a few times. The same CDR3 is also encoded by other DNA sequences in this sample. This chain uses TRBV27 with TRBJ2-7; tentatively, D is TRBD1 or TRBD2 (5 bases each). Germline values: CDR1 MNHEY, CDR2 SMNVEV (reference sequence). Trimming pared 0 bases from V and 4 bases from J, leaving 7 bases between. The CDR3 has 13 amino acids. The CDR3 sequence is CASSLSRGYEQYF. The CDR3, as DNA: TGTGCCAGCAGTTTATCGAGGGGTTACGAGCAGTACTTC.

The chain has TRBV7-8 and TRBJ2-1; a possible D gene is TRBD1 (5 bases). Trimming took 0 bases from V and 2 from J, leaving 8 bases between them. This CDR3 has 15 residues. The germline V gene has CDR1 SGHVS and CDR2 FQNEAQ. The CDR3 is CASSLAGETYNEQFF. DNA for the CDR3: TGTGCCAGCAGCTTAGCAGGGGAAACCTACAATGAGCAGTTCTTC.

The chain recombines TRBV6-6 with TRBJ1-1, with 7 bases that match TRBD1. The CDR3 extends over 16 amino acids. The germline V gene has CDR1 MNHNY and CDR2 SVGAGI (reference sequence). J lost 4 bases, V lost 2 bases, and 10 bases had no gene match. The chain's CDR3 is CASSYPIPDRATEAFF. The DNA of the CDR3 is TGTGCCAGCAGTTACCCGATACCTGACAGGGCCACTGAAGCTTTCTTT.

J is TRBJ1-2 and V is TRBV9, with 7 bases lining up with TRBD1. The CDR3 covers 16 residues. With 0 bases clipped from V and 1 base from J, the junction kept 6 bases outside the gene matches. CDR1 is SGDLS, CDR2 YYNGEE, per germline. The CDR3 sequence is CASSVGQGRGNYGYTF. CDR3 in DNA: TGTGCCAGCAGCGTAGGACAGGGAAGGGGTAACTATGGCTACACCTTC.

The J gene is TRBJ2-2, the V gene TRBV11-2; 8 nucleotides align to TRBD2. In germline, CDR1 is SGHAT, CDR2 FQNNGV. The CDR3 loop spans 17 amino acids. V lost 0 bases to trimming and J lost 4 bases; unmatched junction nucleotides: 7. The CDR3 protein is CASSLDFSGGSTGELFF. The DNA for the CDR3 is TGTGCCAGCAGCTTAGATTTCAGCGGGGGCAGCACCGGGGAGCTGTTTTTT.

The chain employs TRBV10-3 and TRBJ1-5; a weak D match, TRBD1 (5 bases). The CDR3 length is 14 residues. The germline V gene has CDR1 ENHRY and CDR2 SYGVKD. V gave up 0 bases and J gave up 7 bases, with 10 bases separating them. In nucleotides, the CDR3 is TGTGCCATCAGTGAGTCTCGAGGGGCCCAGCCCCAGCATTTT. Its protein product is CAISESRGAQPQHF.

The chain combines TRBV7-2 with TRBJ1-1; 7 nucleotides align to TRBD1. Per the germline V gene, CDR1 is SGHTA and CDR2 is FQGNSA. The V and J ends lost 6 bases and 2 bases, in that order; junction bases with no gene match: 3. This CDR3 is built from 13 residues. CDR3 in amino acids: CASRRTGNTEAFF. In DNA, the CDR3 is TGTGCCAGCAGACGGACAGGCAACACTGAAGCTTTCTTT.